This T cell receptor beta chain derives from a study of T cell repertoires in cytomegalovirus infection. Study in general: Public signatures in TCR beta pointed to CMV infection and matching HLA type.

Germline-derived CDR1 and CDR2 are SGHDT and YYEEEE. The ends were cut back, 0 bases at V and 3 bases at J, with 15 bases in the middle. The CDR3 runs 16 residues. TCRdb fed the reads into MiXCR, producing one record per CDR3 protein. The sample records roughly 920,000 distinct CDR3 sequences, approximately 33% being singletons. Overall study results and limits: There were HLA-C-restricted CMV-specific TCR beta clonotypes dominating the ex vivo response. Carriers of CMV plus the relevant HLA were identified by cumulative public TCR beta family frequency.

Comments on this clonotype: Its antigen is undetermined.

This receptor was identified in a human donor in good health (CMV status not recorded). Some clones in this sample may be carry-over from other donors' samples. The sample was cultured CD8+ T cells from PBMCs, taken from culture after CMV antigen stimulation. The J gene is TRBJ2-5, the V gene TRBV5-6; perhaps D is TRBD1 or TRBD2 (5 bases each). CDR3 in DNA: TGTGCCAGCAGCTTGGGAAGGGACCTGTTTGAAGAGACCCAGTACTTC. Its protein product is CASSLGRDLFEETQYF.